This T cell receptor beta chain was sequenced during a study of T cell repertoires in cytomegalovirus infection. Whole-study context: Public signatures in TCR beta pointed to CMV infection and matching HLA type.

TCRdb reanalysed the reads using MiXCR and keeps one entry per CDR3 protein. The sample includes about 190,000 distinct CDR3 sequences, roughly 27% of them seen just once. Broader study findings: CMV-specific TCR beta clonotypes restricted by HLA-C were the ones dominating the ex vivo response. Based on cumulative public TCR beta family frequency, carriers of CMV plus the relevant HLA were identified.

Note on this clonotype: Its target is unknown.

The sample consisted of PBMCs. This receptor was taken from a human donor in good health (CMV status not recorded). Some clones in this sample may be carry-over from other donors' samples.

This CDR3 reads CAISESNLNGAVNEKLFF. In nucleotides, the CDR3 is TGTGCCATCAGTGAGTCGAACCTAAACGGGGCAGTTAATGAAAAACTGTTTTTT. This rearrangement joins TRBV10-3 to TRBJ1-4, with a possible D match to TRBD1 (5 bases). Germline V gene sequence: CDR1 ENHRY, CDR2 SYGVKD. V lost 0 bases and J lost 4, with 18 bases in between. The CDR3 loop spans 18 amino acids.